What follows are 27 T cell receptor beta chains derived from one specimen sequenced in a study of cytomegalovirus exposure and HLA in healthy donors. Primers: 60 Vbeta forward and 13 Jbeta reverse. TCRdb keeps only in-frame clones here, not all; method: immunoSEQ multiplex PCR. Here the sample spans 85,000 to 130,000 clones, around 75% being singletons. The material sequenced was PBMCs. The receptor set was obtained from a male donor in good health and CMV-seropositive.

As regards this clone: At one boundary the junction diverges from the germline segment, which might be a read error. This chain joins TRBV6-5 and TRBJ2-1; D is perhaps TRBD2 (6 bases). The CDR3 has 11 amino acids. Germline loops: CDR1 MNHEY, CDR2 SVGAGI. In DNA form, the CDR3 reads TGCGATCGGGACTCCTGGCATGAGCAGTTCTTC. This gives the protein CDRDSWHEQFF.

V is TRBV6-5 and J is TRBJ2-7; TRBD2 aligns across 9 bases. V was clipped by 8 bases and J by 0 bases; unmatched bases: 8. The CDR3 extends over 15 amino acids. CDR1 is MNHEY, CDR2 SVGAGI, per germline. CDR3 amino acids: CASGLAYDLSYEQYF. For the CDR3, the DNA is TGTGCCAGCGGACTAGCGTACGATCTCTCCTACGAGCAGTACTTC.

This clone was seen once. This chain uses TRBV18 with TRBJ1-1, with D tentatively TRBD1 (6 bases). Between the trimmed V and J ends, which lost 7 bases and 0 bases, there was a span of 15 bases. The CDR3 length is 15 residues. The germline gives CDR1 KGHSH, CDR2 LQKENI. In DNA, the CDR3 is TGTGCCAGCTTGGACAGTGGAATCATGAACACTGAAGCTTTCTTT. Amino acids: CASLDSGIMNTEAFF.

The CDR3 nucleotides read TGCGCCAGCAGCAAGGGGACAGGCGAACGGGAGACCCAGTACTTC. It translates to CASSKGTGERETQYF. The chain couples TRBV5-1 to TRBJ2-5; 8 bases line up with TRBD1. In germline, CDR1 is SGHRS, CDR2 YFSETQ. The trim removed 4 bases at V and 5 bases at J, leaving 10 bases unmatched. The CDR3 covers 15 residues.

In this sample, this clone turned up once. The J gene is TRBJ1-1, the V gene TRBV29-1; the D is unclear. The V end was cut by 8 bases, the J end by 7 bases, with 11 bases between. From germline, CDR1 is SQVTM and CDR2 ANQGSEA. The CDR3 is made up of 10 amino acids. This CDR3 is CSPTEGEAFF. CDR3 DNA: TGCAGCCCCACTGAGGGTGAAGCTTTCTTT.

About this clone: Relative to the germline gene, one junction end is altered; a read error may explain this. The CDR3 loop reads CASSSRDIGQPPLNF. DNA for the CDR3: TGTGCCAGCAGTTCCCGGGACATCGGACAGCCGCCCCTCAACTTT. The rearrangement links TRBV6-5 to TRBJ1-6, with D possibly matching TRBD1 (6 bases). Germline V gene data show CDR1 as MNHEY and CDR2 as SVGAGI. This CDR3 has 15 residues.

This chain uses TRBV7-9 with TRBJ1-1; D perhaps matches TRBD1 (6 bases). This CDR3 region has 13 residues. CDR1 is SEHNR and CDR2 is FQNEAQ in the germline V gene (reference sequence). V was cut by 11 bases and J by 3 bases, with 16 bases left in between. The CDR3 DNA reads as TGTGCCCATATAAGGCAGGGGCACACTGAAGCTTTCTTT. Amino acid sequence: CAHIRQGHTEAFF.

The chain carries TRBV15 and TRBJ2-7, with D tentatively TRBD2 (6 bases). This CDR3 contains 14 residues. Trimming took off 5 bases at V and 0 bases at J, with 11 bases between the two ends. Per the germline V gene, CDR1 is LNHNV and CDR2 is YYDKDF (reference sequence). CDR3 sequence: CATSERVSSYEQYF. In DNA, the CDR3 is TGTGCCACCAGCGAGCGGGTCAGCTCCTACGAGCAGTACTTC. The whole variable domain, remainder taken from reference TRBV15 and TRBJ2-7, is DAMVIQNPRYQVTQFGKPVTLSCSQTLNHNVMYWYQQKSSQAPKLLFHYYDKDFNNEADTPDNFQSRRPNTSFCFLDIRSPGLGDTAMYLCATSERVSSYEQYFGPGTRLTVT.

The chain couples TRBV7-9 to TRBJ2-5, with 7 positions matching TRBD2. The junction had 0 bases not matched to a gene; V was cut back by 0 bases and J by 2 bases. This CDR3 comprises 14 residues. In germline, CDR1 is SEHNR, CDR2 FQNEAQ (reference sequence). The CDR3 sequence: CASSLAGGQETQYF. CDR3 bases: TGTGCCAGCAGCTTAGCGGGGGGGCAAGAGACCCAGTACTTC.

This clone was counted between two and nine times. The J gene is TRBJ1-2, the V gene TRBV11-2; D is unclear. CDR3 length equals 14 residues. Germline loops: CDR1 SGHAT, CDR2 FQNNGV. The V end lost 1 base, the J end lost 7 bases, and 13 bases lay between the germline ends. The DNA of the CDR3 is TGTGCCAGCAGCTTAGTAGGTCAAGCGGGTGGCTACACCTTC. This gives the protein CASSLVGQAGGYTF.

This chain uses TRBV19 with TRBJ2-2, with 11 nucleotides matching TRBD1. J gave up 5 bases and V 7 bases, and 9 bases lay outside the gene matches. CDR3 size: 16 residues. Per the germline V gene, CDR1 is LNHDA and CDR2 is SQIVND (reference sequence). The CDR3 reads CASTPGQGGVTGELFF. The CDR3 DNA is TGTGCCAGTACTCCGGGACAGGGGGGAGTGACCGGGGAGCTGTTTTTT.

The chain couples TRBV30 to TRBJ2-7; 7 nucleotides agree with TRBD1. Trimming cost V 4 bases and J 3 bases; bases outside gene matches: 3. The germline gives CDR1 GTSNPN, CDR2 SVGIG (reference sequence). The CDR3 contains 12 residues. The CDR3 nucleotides read TGTGCCTGGACCTGGGACAGCTACGAGCAGTACTTC. Translation gives CAWTWDSYEQYF.

The chain recombines TRBV7-2 with TRBJ2-7, with D perhaps matching TRBD1 (6 bases). V was trimmed by 1 base and J by 2 bases, leaving 15 bases between them. This CDR3 has 16 residues. Germline values: CDR1 SGHTA, CDR2 FQGNSA. CDR3 DNA sequence: TGTGCCAGCAGCTTAGTCTTGGGCCAGGGGCCCTACGAGCAGTACTTC. Translation gives CASSLVLGQGPYEQYF.

The chain recombines TRBV29-1 with TRBJ1-2; TRBD1 agrees at 9 bases. Per the germline V gene, CDR1 is SQVTM and CDR2 is ANQGSEA. Trimming took 4 bases from V and 8 from J; bases not matched to a gene: 11. The CDR3 extends over 14 amino acids. The CDR3 nucleotides are TGCAGCGTTGGAGGGGAACAGGGGGCTCGCGGCTACACCTTC. This encodes CSVGGEQGARGYTF.

The rearrangement joins TRBV14 to TRBJ2-7; weak D call: TRBD2 (5 bases). This CDR3 spans 13 amino acids. V lost 1 base and J lost 7, with 11 bases in between. Germline-derived CDR1 and CDR2 are SGHDN and FVKESK. This CDR3 is CASSQVFPGEQYF. The CDR3 region has the DNA TGTGCCAGCAGCCAAGTGTTTCCGGGGGAGCAGTACTTC.

This clone came up a few times. The chain employs TRBV7-6 and TRBJ2-2, with 8 bases that match TRBD2. V shed 2 bases, J shed 5 bases, and the junction held 4 bases outside the gene matches. There are 15 residues in the CDR3. CDR1 is SGHVS, CDR2 FNYEAQ, per germline. CDR3 residues: CASSLIGGGTGELFF. CDR3 bases: TGTGCCAGCAGCTTAATCGGGGGGGGTACCGGGGAGCTGTTTTTT.

The gene calls are TRBV4-3 and TRBJ2-3; TRBD1 matches at 8 bases. Per germline, CDR1 LGHNA and CDR2 YSLEER. V dropped 0 bases and J dropped 5; count of bases not matched to a gene: 13. This CDR3 spans 18 amino acids. CDR3 region: CASSQDIVPTGEGDTQYF. The CDR3 coding sequence is TGCGCCAGCAGCCAAGATATTGTCCCGACAGGGGAAGGAGATACGCAGTATTTT.

This clone was detected a few times. The CDR3 is CASSPHGASGRAVNHEQYF. Written as DNA, the CDR3 is TGTGCCAGCAGCCCCCATGGGGCGAGCGGGAGGGCCGTAAACCACGAGCAGTACTTC. V is TRBV14 and J is TRBJ2-7; 10 nucleotides line up with TRBD2. CDR3 length equals 19 residues. CDR1 SGHDN and CDR2 FVKESK come from the germline V gene. V was clipped by 4 bases and J by 5 bases; unmatched bases: 20.

This clone was observed a single time. The V and J genes are TRBV28 and TRBJ2-3, with 10 bases matching TRBD2. Germline V CDR1 and CDR2: MDHEN, SYDVKM. This CDR3 spans 14 amino acids. Trimming cost V 8 bases and J 4 bases; bases outside gene matches: 6. DNA of the CDR3: TGTGCCAGCGAAGCGGGGGGGCCGGCAGATACGCAGTATTTT. This sequence encodes CASEAGGPADTQYF.

The chain is built from TRBV28 and TRBJ2-2, with TRBD2 matching 9 bases. The CDR3 covers 17 residues. The germline V gene encodes CDR1 MDHEN and CDR2 SYDVKM. J gave up 2 bases and V 5 bases, and 9 bases lay outside the gene matches. CDR3 in DNA: TGTGCCAGCAGTCGATTAACTAGCGGGCTTAACACCGGGGAGCTGTTTTTT. Its translation is CASSRLTSGLNTGELFF.

The J gene is TRBJ2-1, the V gene TRBV4-1; TRBD2 matches at 7 bases. Germline CDR1 reads MGHRA; CDR2 reads YSYEKL. Germline trimming cut 1 base from V and 8 bases from J; bases unmatched to any gene: 5. The CDR3 is made up of 14 amino acids. The CDR3 is CASSQVLARDEQFF. In DNA form, the CDR3 reads TGCGCCAGCAGCCAAGTACTAGCGAGGGATGAGCAGTTCTTC.

V and J are TRBV4-3 and TRBJ1-4, with a possible D match to TRBD1 (5 bases). Germline CDR1 reads LGHNA; CDR2 reads YSLEER. The CDR3 consists of 18 residues. V gave up 5 bases and J gave up 4 bases, with 23 bases separating them. The CDR3 is CASSEALVRGEDNEKLFF. In DNA, the CDR3 is TGCGCCAGCAGCGAGGCCCTTGTTCGGGGGGAAGATAATGAAAAACTGTTTTTT.

The gene calls are TRBV7-2 and TRBJ1-5; D ambiguous. The germline V gene encodes CDR1 SGHTA and CDR2 FQGNSA. Trimming stripped 1 base from V and 4 bases from J, with 14 bases between. This CDR3 has 16 residues. The CDR3 DNA reads as TGTGCCAGCAGCTTAGAAGGCGGGCGGCGTAATCAGCCCCAGCATTTT. Its protein is CASSLEGGRRNQPQHF.

The rearrangement joins TRBV6-5 to TRBJ2-7, with 8 bases fitting TRBD1. V lost 4 bases, J lost 6 bases, and 8 bases stayed unmatched. This CDR3 spans 14 amino acids. The germline gives CDR1 MNHEY, CDR2 SVGAGI. The CDR3 loop reads CASSLGDRGGEQYF. In DNA, the CDR3 is TGTGCCAGCAGTTTAGGAGACAGGGGAGGCGAGCAGTACTTC.

This rearrangement joins TRBV5-1 to TRBJ2-1, with D maybe TRBD2 (6 bases). The CDR3 runs to 15 residues. Germline CDR1 and CDR2: SGHRS and YFSETQ. The V end lost 1 base, the J end lost 4 bases, and 12 bases lay between the germline ends. Here the CDR3 reads CASSLNGGIYNEQFF. The CDR3 DNA reads as TGCGCCAGCAGCTTGAACGGCGGGATTTACAATGAGCAGTTCTTC.

The chain joins TRBV5-1 to TRBJ1-6, with a tentative D call TRBD1 (5 bases). CDR3 length: 15 residues. The ends were cut back, 4 bases at V and 5 bases at J, with 13 bases in the middle. Germline-derived CDR1 and CDR2 are SGHRS and YFSETQ. CDR3: CASSLSGAHNSPLHF. CDR3 DNA sequence: TGCGCCAGCAGCCTCAGCGGGGCCCATAATTCACCCCTCCACTTT. Together with reference TRBV5-1 and TRBJ1-6, the CDR3 gives the full variable domain: KAGVTQTPRYLIKTRGQQVTLSCSPISGHRSVSWYQQTPGQGLQFLFEYFSETQRNKGNFPGRFSGRQFSNSRSEMNVSTLELGDSALYLCASSLSGAHNSPLHFGNGTRLTVT.

This clone came up a few times. The gene calls are TRBV29-1 and TRBJ2-3; D may be TRBD2 (5 bases). Germline CDR1 reads SQVTM; CDR2 reads ANQGSEA. Trimming took off 3 bases at V and 2 bases at J, with 15 bases between the two ends. This CDR3 comprises 15 residues. The DNA of the CDR3 is TGCAGCGTTGATCGGGATTTAGGACCCACAGATACGCAGTATTTT. Translating gives CSVDRDLGPTDTQYF.